The clone carrying this TCR beta chain was seen more than once but under ten times. Isolation yielded PBMCs, at least 6.5 million per sample, in every case. J gave up 3 bases and V 5 bases, and 6 bases lay outside the gene matches. This CDR3 spans 14 amino acids. Germline V gene data show CDR1 as LGHDT and CDR2 as YNNKEL (reference sequence). This sample was included in a study of blood T cells in healthy people across ages. Using a J-beta primer mix together with a sample-barcoded 5' primer, a second PCR was run for roughly 7 to 12 cycles. TCRdb analysed the 5' RACE reads with MiXCR anew, one entry per CDR3 protein. The table lists approximately 800,000 distinct CDR3 sequences, about 55% of them singletons.

This clonotype was obtained from a man at least 80 years old in good health. Sequenced: blood. The V and J genes are TRBV3-1 and TRBJ2-5; 7 bases are shared with TRBD2. The CDR3 loop reads CASSTSGVKETQYF. The CDR3 DNA is TGTGCCAGCAGCACGAGCGGGGTAAAAGAGACCCAGTACTTC.